Presented here are 24 T cell receptor beta chains from one specimen sequenced in a study of T cells in tumors after PD-1 blockade (dated by TCRdb to between 2018 and 2020). The label giving this sample's time point can be read as: before anti-PD-1 therapy. Receptors were amplified or captured by the immunoSEQ multiplex PCR assay. Entries here come from immuneACCESS through TCRdb and include only in-frame sequences with V and J called. Some clones fail to appear in such tables; in the studies checked, an unresolved V gene covers under half of the shortfall, and the cause of the remainder is unknown. Within this sample are roughly 49,000 clones, with around 85% of them counted one time only. The top ten hold less than 5% of the sample. Sequencing used PBMCs, obtained before anti-PD-1 treatment. The receptors were sampled from a human donor with basal cell carcinoma.

The rearrangement joins TRBV4-1 to TRBJ2-5; TRBD1 agrees at 7 bases. From germline, CDR1 is MGHRA and CDR2 YSYEKL. The trim removed 6 bases at V and 4 bases at J, leaving 2 bases unmatched. The CDR3 is 12 amino acids. CDR3 DNA: TGCGCCAGCAGTAACAGGGGAGAGACCCAGTACTTC. Residues: CASSNRGETQYF.

This clone was seen a single time. CDR3 protein: CASGANANQPQHF. CDR3 DNA: TGTGCCAGCGGGGCAAATGCAAATCAGCCCCAGCATTTT. The genes are TRBV28 and TRBJ1-5; maybe TRBD1 (5 bases). Trimming stripped 8 bases from V and 4 bases from J, with 12 bases between. Germline V lookup: CDR1 MDHEN, CDR2 SYDVKM. CDR3 length: 13 residues.

The chain recombines TRBV7-6 with TRBJ2-3; 8 bases fit TRBD1. Germline CDR1 and CDR2: SGHVS and FNYEAQ. After removal of 4 bases from V and 0 bases from J, the junction contained 6 bases not matched to a gene. The CDR3 is made up of 16 amino acids. CDR3 DNA sequence: TGTGCCAGCAGCTCTCTGACAGGGGTCAGCACAGATACGCAGTATTTT. Translating it yields CASSSLTGVSTDTQYF.

The chain carries TRBV4-1 and TRBJ1-2; 10 bases fit TRBD1. The CDR3 consists of 13 residues. V dropped 6 bases and J dropped 7; count of bases not matched to a gene: 5. Germline V lookup: CDR1 MGHRA, CDR2 YSYEKL. CDR3 coding DNA: TGCGCCAGCAGGGGAAGGACAGGGGGTGGCTACACCTTC. This sequence encodes CASRGRTGGGYTF.

The table lists this clone with a count of one. This chain links TRBV28 with TRBJ2-7; D gene unclear. The CDR3 length is 12 residues. V dropped 5 bases and J dropped 3 bases, with 8 bases sitting between them. In germline, CDR1 is MDHEN, CDR2 SYDVKM. CDR3 sequence reads: CASSADIYEQYF. The CDR3 nucleotides read TGTGCCAGCAGTGCTGACATCTACGAGCAGTACTTC.

The chain uses TRBV4-1 and TRBJ1-2; D is possibly TRBD1 (6 bases). V dropped 0 bases and J dropped 7 bases, with 27 bases sitting between them. This CDR3 is 19 amino acids long. Germline V CDR1 and CDR2: MGHRA, YSYEKL. The CDR3 sequence: CASSQELPFLRGAVSGYTF. The CDR3 DNA follows: TGCGCCAGCAGCCAAGAGCTCCCCTTCCTCAGGGGAGCGGTAAGTGGCTACACCTTC.

V usage is TRBV7-9 and J usage is TRBJ1-1; D is uncertain. Germline loops: CDR1 SEHNR, CDR2 FQNEAQ (reference sequence). V was clipped by 2 bases and J by 6 bases, with 13 bases between them. CDR3 length equals 14 residues. CDR3 in amino acids: CASSLIGDGAEAFF. CDR3 in DNA: TGTGCCAGCAGCTTAATCGGGGATGGGGCTGAAGCTTTCTTT.

This clone came up once. The chain recombines TRBV12-3 or TRBV12-4 with TRBJ2-7, with a tentative D call TRBD1 (6 bases). V gave up 8 bases and J gave up 0 bases, with 11 bases separating them. The CDR3 has 13 residues. The CDR3 region is CASLRDISYEQYF. CDR3 DNA sequence: TGTGCCAGCCTCCGGGACATCTCCTACGAGCAGTACTTC.

This clone came up a few times. The chain links TRBV18 to TRBJ2-3; the match to TRBD1 covers 9 bases. The trim removed 2 bases at V and 1 base at J, leaving 4 bases unmatched. Germline values: CDR1 KGHSH, CDR2 LQKENI. The CDR3 is made up of 16 amino acids. In DNA, the CDR3 is TGTGCCAGCTCACCAGGTACAGGGGGCCGCACAGATACGCAGTATTTT. It specifies CASSPGTGGRTDTQYF.

The rearrangement links TRBV15 to TRBJ2-3; D may match TRBD1 or TRBD2 (5 bases each). The CDR3 contains 18 residues. V lost 0 bases and J 2 bases, leaving 18 bases between the germline ends. Germline lookup yields CDR1 LNHNV and CDR2 YYDKDF (reference sequence). The DNA of the CDR3 is TGTGCCACCAGCAGAGATCTCTTGGGGACGGAAGTCACAGATACGCAGTATTTT. It yields the protein CATSRDLLGTEVTDTQYF.

V gene TRBV5-1 combines with J gene TRBJ1-1; possible D gene TRBD1, 5 bases. The germline CDR1 and CDR2 sequences are SGHRS and YFSETQ. This CDR3 has 16 residues. V was shortened by 2 bases and J by 5 bases, with 19 bases between the two germline ends. The CDR3 sequence: CASSFIGAIRGTEAFF. CDR3 nucleotide sequence: TGCGCCAGCAGCTTTATTGGGGCGATTAGAGGGACTGAAGCTTTCTTT.

The chain has TRBV28 and TRBJ1-5, with D maybe TRBD1 (6 bases). The CDR3 loop spans 16 amino acids. V lost 3 bases and J 6 bases, leaving 18 bases between the germline ends. The germline CDR1 and CDR2 sequences are MDHEN and SYDVKM. CDR3 amino acids: CASSFQRGEGTQPQHF. CDR3 coding DNA: TGTGCCAGCAGTTTTCAAAGGGGGGAGGGAACTCAGCCCCAGCATTTT.

This clone was observed once. The chain recombines TRBV7-6 with TRBJ2-7; 7 bases match TRBD2. Per the germline V gene, CDR1 is SGHVS and CDR2 is FNYEAQ. V was pared by 5 bases and J by 1 base, with 14 bases of the junction left unmatched. The CDR3 contains 17 residues. The CDR3 sequence: CASSPFEPAGISYEQYF. The DNA of the CDR3 is TGTGCCAGCAGCCCCTTCGAGCCAGCGGGGATATCCTACGAGCAGTACTTC.

The chain links TRBV6-5 to TRBJ2-7; the match to TRBD1 covers 10 bases. The CDR3 runs to 14 residues. Losses at the gene ends were 7 bases for V and 2 bases for J; bases not matched to a gene: 5. Germline loops: CDR1 MNHEY, CDR2 SVGAGI. The CDR3 loop reads CASTRTGGAYEQYF. The CDR3 DNA reads TGTGCCAGCACGCGGACAGGGGGAGCCTACGAGCAGTACTTC.

The rearrangement links TRBV28 to TRBJ1-1; 9 bases agree with TRBD1. Per germline, CDR1 MDHEN and CDR2 SYDVKM. J gave up 4 bases and V 8 bases, and 8 bases lay outside the gene matches. This CDR3 region has 14 residues. In DNA form, the CDR3 reads TGTGCCAGCGGCCCGGACAGGGGAGTCACTGAAGCTTTCTTT. Its protein is CASGPDRGVTEAFF.

In its sample, this clone was seen a few times. The CDR3 nucleotides read TGTGCCAGCAGTTTAGTACAGGTTGGGACAGATACGCAGTATTTT. Translating gives CASSLVQVGTDTQYF. The chain is built from TRBV27 and TRBJ2-3, with D tentatively TRBD1 (5 bases). Germline V gene data show CDR1 as MNHEY and CDR2 as SMNVEV (reference sequence). V was shortened by 2 bases and J by 3 bases, with 12 bases between the two germline ends. This CDR3 has 15 amino acids.

The chain couples TRBV5-1 to TRBJ1-2, with 9 positions matching TRBD1. CDR3 length: 16 amino acids. Germline V lookup: CDR1 SGHRS, CDR2 YFSETQ. Losses at the gene ends were 0 bases for V and 2 bases for J; bases not matched to a gene: 5. The DNA of the CDR3 is TGCGCCAGCAGCTTGGCCGGGGACAGGGTGAACTATGGCTACACCTTC. As protein: CASSLAGDRVNYGYTF.

V and J are TRBV18 and TRBJ1-5; D remains ambiguous. The CDR3 runs to 14 residues. With 3 bases removed from V and 2 bases from J, the gap between germline ends came to 8 bases. Germline CDR1 is KGHSH and CDR2 is LQKENI. CDR3 in DNA: TGTGCCAGCTCACCTTTTTCGGGCAATCAGCCCCAGCATTTT. Translation: CASSPFSGNQPQHF.

The chain joins TRBV6-5 to TRBJ1-2; weak D call: TRBD1 (6 bases). CDR3 length: 15 amino acids. Trimming stripped 6 bases from V and 0 bases from J, with 14 bases between. The germline CDR1 and CDR2 sequences are MNHEY and SVGAGI. The CDR3 spells CASRLQTGPNYGYTF. In nucleotides, the CDR3 is TGTGCCAGCAGACTGCAGACAGGCCCTAACTATGGCTACACCTTC.

V and J are TRBV6-5 and TRBJ1-6; D call uncertain. Germline V gene data show CDR1 as MNHEY and CDR2 as SVGAGI. This CDR3 spans 14 amino acids. V lost 10 bases to trimming and J lost 10 bases, with 20 bases between them. The chain's CDR3 is CATQQPHLGSPLHF. The CDR3 DNA is TGTGCCACCCAACAGCCGCACCTGGGGTCACCCCTCCACTTT.

This clone was detected only once. The V and J genes are TRBV7-2 and TRBJ2-1, with TRBD2 identical over 12 bases. The CDR3 length is 14 residues. In germline, CDR1 is SGHTA, CDR2 FQGNSA. V lost 3 bases and J lost 12; bases outside the gene matches: 6. The CDR3 is CASSLVTSGGSQFF. The CDR3 nucleotides are TGTGCCAGCAGCTTGGTGACTAGCGGGGGCTCGCAGTTCTTC.

J is TRBJ1-1 and V is TRBV14; D remains ambiguous. From germline, CDR1 is SGHDN and CDR2 FVKESK. CDR3 length equals 16 residues. Trimming shortened V by 4 bases and J by 5 bases, and 20 bases separated the two germline ends. The CDR3, as DNA: TGTGCCAGCAGCCCAAACGTAGAGGCTTGGTGGACTGAAGCTTTCTTT. Its protein product is CASSPNVEAWWTEAFF.

This chain joins TRBV6-5 and TRBJ1-2; maybe TRBD1 (5 bases). This CDR3 spans 15 amino acids. Germline CDR1 reads MNHEY; CDR2 reads SVGAGI. Trimming shortened V by 6 bases and J by 8 bases, and 22 bases separated the two germline ends. For the CDR3, the DNA is TGTGCCAGCAGACCCGCCGGGGCAGGCCATGAGGGCTACACCTTC. This gives the protein CASRPAGAGHEGYTF.

The rearrangement links TRBV15 to TRBJ1-3; no reliable D call. The V gene lost 0 bases and the J gene lost 8 bases, with 14 bases spanning the gap. This CDR3 has 15 amino acids. The V gene's germline CDR1 is LNHNV and CDR2 YYDKDF (reference sequence). CDR3 in DNA: TGTGCCACCAGCAGAGATGCTTACCGCCGAGACACCATATATTTT. It is translated as CATSRDAYRRDTIYF.